This TCR beta chain came from a study of human T cells and chemical hapten exposure. TCRdb processed the RACE reads anew with MiXCR; each CDR3 protein has one entry. The table has approximately 370,000 distinct CDR3 sequences, about 5% seen once. This clonotype was picked up a small number of times. What it binds is not known. Time point: pre-sensitization, week 0. Treatment of the sample: therapeutic diphenylcyclopropenone sensitization with weekly scalp DPC. Unfractionated whole blood was the source from which total RNA was extracted. Points from the study as a whole: In the PT1 data, expanded TCR counts showed a positive correlation with patch test score.

Germline V CDR1 and CDR2: LNHDA, SQIVND (reference sequence). CDR3 length equals 14 residues. Trimming removed 3 bases from V and 3 bases from J, with 9 bases in between. Here the sequenced sample was whole blood, taken in connection with sensitization to the hapten diphenylcyclopropenone (DPC). The J gene is TRBJ2-1, the V gene TRBV19, with a tentative D call TRBD2 (5 bases). This clonotype originated in a woman aged 18 to 35 with alopecia areata. Some clones in this sample may be carry-over from other donors' samples. The CDR3 DNA reads TGTGCCAGTAGTATCGGACGGGGCTACAATGAGCAGTTCTTC. Amino acids: CASSIGRGYNEQFF.